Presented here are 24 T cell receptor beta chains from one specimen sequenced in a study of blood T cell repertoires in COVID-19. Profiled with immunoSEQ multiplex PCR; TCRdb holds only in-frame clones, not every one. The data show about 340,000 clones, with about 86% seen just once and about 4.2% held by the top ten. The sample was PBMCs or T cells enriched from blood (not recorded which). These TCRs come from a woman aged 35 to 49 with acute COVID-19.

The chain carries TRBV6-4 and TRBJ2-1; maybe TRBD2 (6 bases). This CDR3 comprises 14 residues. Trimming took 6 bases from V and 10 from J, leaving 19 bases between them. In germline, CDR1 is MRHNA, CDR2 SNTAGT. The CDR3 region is CASSAGTGALEQFF. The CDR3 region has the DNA TGTGCCAGCAGCGCGGGGACCGGGGCGTTAGAGCAGTTCTTC.

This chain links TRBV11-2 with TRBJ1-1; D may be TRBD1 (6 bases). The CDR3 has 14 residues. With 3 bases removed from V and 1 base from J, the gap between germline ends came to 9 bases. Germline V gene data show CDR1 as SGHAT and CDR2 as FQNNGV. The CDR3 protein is CASSFQQGNTEAFF. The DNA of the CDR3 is TGTGCCAGCAGCTTCCAACAGGGGAACACTGAAGCTTTCTTT.

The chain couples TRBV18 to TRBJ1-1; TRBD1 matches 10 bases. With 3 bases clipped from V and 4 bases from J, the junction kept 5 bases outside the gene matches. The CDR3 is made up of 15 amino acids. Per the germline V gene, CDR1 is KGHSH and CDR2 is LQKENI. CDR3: CASSPGTGAVTEAFF. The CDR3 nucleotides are TGTGCCAGCTCACCCGGGACAGGGGCGGTCACTGAAGCTTTCTTT.

CDR3 sequence reads: CASSLSGTGSYEQYF. CDR3 nucleotide sequence: TGTGCCAGCAGCTTGTCCGGGACAGGTTCCTACGAGCAGTACTTC. This chain links TRBV5-4 with TRBJ2-7; 8 nucleotides match TRBD1. Per germline, CDR1 SGHNT and CDR2 YYREEE (reference sequence). The CDR3 contains 15 residues. With 1 base clipped from V and 1 base from J, the junction kept 4 bases outside the gene matches.

The CDR3, as DNA: TGTGCCAGCAGTGGGCTCGCAGGGCGGCACGAGCAGTACTTC. This encodes CASSGLAGRHEQYF. V is TRBV2 and J is TRBJ2-7; maybe TRBD1 (5 bases). The CDR3 length is 14 residues. CDR1 is SNHLY, CDR2 FYNNEI, per germline. Trimming removed 4 bases from V and 5 bases from J, with 15 bases in between.

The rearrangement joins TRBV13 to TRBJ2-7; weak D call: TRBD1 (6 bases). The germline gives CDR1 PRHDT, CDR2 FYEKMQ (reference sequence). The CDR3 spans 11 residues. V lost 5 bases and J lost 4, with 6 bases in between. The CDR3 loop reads CASSRGYEQYF. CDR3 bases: TGTGCCAGCAGCAGGGGGTACGAGCAGTACTTC.

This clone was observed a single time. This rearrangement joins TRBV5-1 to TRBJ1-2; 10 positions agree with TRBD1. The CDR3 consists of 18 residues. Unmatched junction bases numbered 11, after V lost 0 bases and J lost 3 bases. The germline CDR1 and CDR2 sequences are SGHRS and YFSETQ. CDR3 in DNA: TGCGCCAGCAGCTTGGGGGACGACAGGGGGCGCGGGCACTATGGCTACACCTTC. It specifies CASSLGDDRGRGHYGYTF.

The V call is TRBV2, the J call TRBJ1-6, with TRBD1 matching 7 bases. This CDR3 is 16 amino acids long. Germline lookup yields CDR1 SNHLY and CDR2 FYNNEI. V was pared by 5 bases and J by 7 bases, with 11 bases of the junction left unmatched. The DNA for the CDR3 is TGTGCCAGCAGTCGGACAGGTGGGAAAGGGAATTCACCCCTCCACTTT. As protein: CASSRTGGKGNSPLHF.

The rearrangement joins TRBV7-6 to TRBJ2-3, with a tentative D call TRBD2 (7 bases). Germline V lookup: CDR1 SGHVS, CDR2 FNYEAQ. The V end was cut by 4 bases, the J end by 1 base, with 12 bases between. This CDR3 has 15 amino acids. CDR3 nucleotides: TGTGCCAGCAGCTATGCGGGGGCCCGCACAGATACGCAGTATTTT. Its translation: CASSYAGARTDTQYF.

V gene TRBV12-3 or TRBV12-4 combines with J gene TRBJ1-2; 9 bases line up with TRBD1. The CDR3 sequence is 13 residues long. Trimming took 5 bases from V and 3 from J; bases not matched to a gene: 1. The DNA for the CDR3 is TGTGCCAGCAGTCGGGACAGGGACTATGGCTACACCTTC. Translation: CASSRDRDYGYTF.

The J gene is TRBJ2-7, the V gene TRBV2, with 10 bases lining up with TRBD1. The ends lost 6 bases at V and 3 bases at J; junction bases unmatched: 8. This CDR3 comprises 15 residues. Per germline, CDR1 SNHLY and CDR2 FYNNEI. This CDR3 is CASRPRTGGFYEQYF. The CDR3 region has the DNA TGTGCCAGCAGACCTAGGACAGGGGGGTTCTACGAGCAGTACTTC. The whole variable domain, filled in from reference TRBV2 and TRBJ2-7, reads EPEVTQTPSHQVTQMGQEVILRCVPISNHLYFYWYRQILGQKVEFLVSFYNNEISEKSEIFDDQFSVERPDGSNFTLKIRSTKLEDSAMYFCASRPRTGGFYEQYFGPGTRLTVT.

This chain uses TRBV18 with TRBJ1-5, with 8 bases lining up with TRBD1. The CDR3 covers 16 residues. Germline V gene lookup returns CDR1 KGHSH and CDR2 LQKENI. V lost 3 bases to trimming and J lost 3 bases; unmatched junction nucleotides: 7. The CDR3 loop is CASSPSRDRTNQPQHF. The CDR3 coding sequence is TGTGCCAGCTCACCCTCCCGGGACAGGACCAATCAGCCCCAGCATTTT.

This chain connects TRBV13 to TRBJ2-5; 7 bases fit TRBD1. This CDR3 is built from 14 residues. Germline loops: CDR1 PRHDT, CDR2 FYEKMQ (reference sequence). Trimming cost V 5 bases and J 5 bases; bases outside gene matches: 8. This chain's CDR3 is CASSLYRGGETQYF. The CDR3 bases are TGTGCCAGCAGCCTTTACAGGGGCGGGGAGACCCAGTACTTC.

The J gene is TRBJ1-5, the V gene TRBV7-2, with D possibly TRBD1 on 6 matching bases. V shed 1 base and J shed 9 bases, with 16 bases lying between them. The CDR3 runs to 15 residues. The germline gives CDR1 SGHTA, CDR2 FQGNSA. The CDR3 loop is CASSLESRGRGPQHF. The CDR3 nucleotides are TGTGCCAGCAGCTTAGAGTCCAGGGGCCGTGGGCCCCAGCATTTT.

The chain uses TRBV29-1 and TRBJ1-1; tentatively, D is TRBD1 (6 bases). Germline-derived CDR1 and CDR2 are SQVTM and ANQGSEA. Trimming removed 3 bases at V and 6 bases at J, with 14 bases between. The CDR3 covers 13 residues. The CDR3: CSVEGRGVSEAFF. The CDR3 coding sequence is TGCAGCGTTGAGGGCAGGGGAGTCTCTGAAGCTTTCTTT.

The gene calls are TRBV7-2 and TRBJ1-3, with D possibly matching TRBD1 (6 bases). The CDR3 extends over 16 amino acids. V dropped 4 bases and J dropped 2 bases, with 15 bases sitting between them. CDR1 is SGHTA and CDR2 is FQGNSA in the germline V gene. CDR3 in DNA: TGTGCCAGCAGCTACGGCGTAGGGGGTGCTGGAAACACCATATATTTT. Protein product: CASSYGVGGAGNTIYF.

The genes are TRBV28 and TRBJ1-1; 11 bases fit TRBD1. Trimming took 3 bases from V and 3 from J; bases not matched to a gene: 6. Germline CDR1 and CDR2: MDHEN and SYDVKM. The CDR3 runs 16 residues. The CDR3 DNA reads TGTGCCAGCAGTTTTCTAGGGGACAGGGGGTACACTGAAGCTTTCTTT. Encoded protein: CASSFLGDRGYTEAFF.

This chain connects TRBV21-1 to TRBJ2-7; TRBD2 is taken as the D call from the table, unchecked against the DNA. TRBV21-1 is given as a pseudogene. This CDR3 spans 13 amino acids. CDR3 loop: CASSEGAGYEQYF. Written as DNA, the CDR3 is TGTGCCAGCAGCGAAGGAGCGGGCTACGAGCAGTACTTC.

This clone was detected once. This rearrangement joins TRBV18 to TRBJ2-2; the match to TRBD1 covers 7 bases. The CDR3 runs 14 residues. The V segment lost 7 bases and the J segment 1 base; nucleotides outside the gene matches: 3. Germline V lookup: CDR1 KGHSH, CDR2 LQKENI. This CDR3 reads CASYSGGNTGELFF. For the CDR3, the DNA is TGTGCCAGCTACTCAGGGGGGAACACCGGGGAGCTGTTTTTT.

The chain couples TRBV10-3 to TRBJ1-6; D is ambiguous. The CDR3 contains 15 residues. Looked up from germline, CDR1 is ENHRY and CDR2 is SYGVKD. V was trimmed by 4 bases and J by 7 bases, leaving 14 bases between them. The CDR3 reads CAISVSTWENSPLHF. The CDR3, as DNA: TGTGCCATCAGTGTGAGCACCTGGGAGAATTCACCCCTCCACTTT.

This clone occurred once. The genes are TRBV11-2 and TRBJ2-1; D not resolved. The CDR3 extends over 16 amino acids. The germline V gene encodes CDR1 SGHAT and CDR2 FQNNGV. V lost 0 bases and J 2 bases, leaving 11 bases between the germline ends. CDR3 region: CASSLDPQAAYNEQFF. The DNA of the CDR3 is TGTGCCAGCAGCTTAGATCCGCAGGCCGCCTACAATGAGCAGTTCTTC.

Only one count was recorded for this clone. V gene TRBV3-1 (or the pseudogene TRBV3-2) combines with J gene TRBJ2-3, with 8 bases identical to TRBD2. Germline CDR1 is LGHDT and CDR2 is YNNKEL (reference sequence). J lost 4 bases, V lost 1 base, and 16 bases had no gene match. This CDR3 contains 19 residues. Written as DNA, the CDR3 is TGTGCCAGCAGCCAAGGACGGAAAGTAGCGGGGTGTTGGGCAGATACGCAGTATTTT. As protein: CASSQGRKVAGCWADTQYF.

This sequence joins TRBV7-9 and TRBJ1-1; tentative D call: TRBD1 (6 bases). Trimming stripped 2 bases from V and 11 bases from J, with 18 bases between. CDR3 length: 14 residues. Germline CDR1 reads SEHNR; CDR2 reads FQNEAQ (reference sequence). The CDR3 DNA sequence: TGTGCCAGCAGCTTAAGCGGGGCAGGGGCAGAGGCTTTCTTT. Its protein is CASSLSGAGAEAFF.

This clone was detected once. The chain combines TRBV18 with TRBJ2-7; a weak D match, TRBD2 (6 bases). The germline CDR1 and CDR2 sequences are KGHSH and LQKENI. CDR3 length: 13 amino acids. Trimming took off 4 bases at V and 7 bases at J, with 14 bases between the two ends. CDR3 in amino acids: CASSLAAGGEQYF. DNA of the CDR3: TGTGCCAGCTCACTAGCGGCTGGGGGGGAGCAGTACTTC.